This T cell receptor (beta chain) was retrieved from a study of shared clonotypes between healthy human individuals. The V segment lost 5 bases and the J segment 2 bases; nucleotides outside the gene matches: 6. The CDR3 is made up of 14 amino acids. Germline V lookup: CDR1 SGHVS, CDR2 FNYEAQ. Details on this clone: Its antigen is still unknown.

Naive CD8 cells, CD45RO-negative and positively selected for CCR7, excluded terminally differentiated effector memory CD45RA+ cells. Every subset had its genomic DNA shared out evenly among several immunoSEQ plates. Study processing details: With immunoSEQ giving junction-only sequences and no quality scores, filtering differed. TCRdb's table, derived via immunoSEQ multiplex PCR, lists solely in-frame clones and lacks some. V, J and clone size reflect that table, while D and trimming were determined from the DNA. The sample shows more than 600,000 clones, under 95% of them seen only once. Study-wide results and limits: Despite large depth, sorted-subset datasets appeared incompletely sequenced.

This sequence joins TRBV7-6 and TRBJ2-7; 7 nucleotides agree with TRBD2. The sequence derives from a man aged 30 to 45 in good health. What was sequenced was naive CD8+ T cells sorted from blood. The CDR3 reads CASSPGRATYEQYF. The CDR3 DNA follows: TGTGCCAGCAGCCCGGGGAGGGCTACCTACGAGCAGTACTTC.